The T cell receptor (beta chain) described here comes from a study of multiple sclerosis patients with progressive multifocal leukoencephalopathy. Study outcomes and limitations: In most PML patients, TRB repertoires appeared less diverse by entropy.

As for this clone: Its antigen remains unidentified.

The time point was: before natalizumab initiation. T0 refers to blood drawn before natalizumab was first infused. Assay: immunoSEQ multiplex PCR; the TCRdb copy retains only in-frame clones and omits some. The sample lists tens of thousands of clones, nearly 95% occurring once. Germline V gene lookup returns CDR1 SGHVS and CDR2 FQNEAQ. This CDR3 is 14 amino acids long. Trimming left V 3 bases short and J 6 bases short, with 12 bases between. The gene calls are TRBV7-8 and TRBJ2-1, with D tentatively TRBD1 (6 bases). This sequence was found in a man aged 25 to 40 with multiple sclerosis. The sample taken for sequencing was PBMCs. The CDR3 nucleotides read TGTGCCAGCAGCTTTACAGGGAACGGCAATGAGCAGTTCTTC. It is translated as CASSFTGNGNEQFF.